The clone carrying this T cell receptor (beta chain) was seen only once. As yet, its antigen is unknown. Positive CCR7 selection of CD45RO-negative cells yielded the naive CD8 cells, and terminally differentiated effector memory CD45RA+ cells were excluded. Healthy HIV-negative adults without recent acute infections or vaccinations served as donors. From germline, CDR1 is SGHRS and CDR2 YFSETQ. The CDR3 contains 16 residues. The trim removed 0 bases at V and 2 bases at J, leaving 8 bases unmatched. This sample was included in a study of shared clonotypes between healthy human individuals. Regarding the study as a whole: Unshared clonotypes carried lower generation probabilities than those common to all four donors. Depth of sequencing was expected to influence donor clonotype sharing.

Libraries were prepared by immunoSEQ multiplex PCR; TCRdb keeps only in-frame clonotypes and omits some of them. Counted here are approximately 600,000 clones, 95% occurring once; the ten biggest clones make up around 0.12%. Sample: naive CD8+ T cells sorted from blood. The sequence came from a young woman in good health. The chain employs TRBV5-1 and TRBJ2-7; 7 positions match TRBD2. CDR3 nucleotides: TGCGCCAGCAGCTTGGCCGGTGCGGGAGCACCCTACGAGCAGTACTTC. Translated, it gives CASSLAGAGAPYEQYF.